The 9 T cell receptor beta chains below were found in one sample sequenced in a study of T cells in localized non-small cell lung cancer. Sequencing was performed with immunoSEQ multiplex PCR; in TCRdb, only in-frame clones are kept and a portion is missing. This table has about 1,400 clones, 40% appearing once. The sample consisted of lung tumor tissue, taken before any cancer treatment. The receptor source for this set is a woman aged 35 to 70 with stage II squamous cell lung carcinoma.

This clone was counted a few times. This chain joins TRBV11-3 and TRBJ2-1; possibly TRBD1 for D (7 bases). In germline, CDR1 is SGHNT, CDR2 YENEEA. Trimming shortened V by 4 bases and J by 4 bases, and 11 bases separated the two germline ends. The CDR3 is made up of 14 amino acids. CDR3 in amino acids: CASSSGGIYNEQFF. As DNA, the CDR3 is TGTGCCAGCAGCTCAGGGGGGATATACAATGAGCAGTTCTTC. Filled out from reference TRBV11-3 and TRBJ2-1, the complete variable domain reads EAGVVQSPRYKIIEKKQPVAFWCNPISGHNTLYWYLQNLGQGPELLIRYENEEAVDDSQLPKDRFSAERLKGVDSTLKIQPAELGDSAVYLCASSSGGIYNEQFFGPGTRLTVL.

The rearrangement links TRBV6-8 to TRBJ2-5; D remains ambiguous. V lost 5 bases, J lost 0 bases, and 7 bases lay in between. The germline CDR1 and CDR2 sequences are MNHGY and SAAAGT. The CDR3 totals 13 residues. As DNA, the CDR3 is TGTGCCAGCAGTCCGAGGTACCAAGAGACCCAGTACTTC. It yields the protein CASSPRYQETQYF.

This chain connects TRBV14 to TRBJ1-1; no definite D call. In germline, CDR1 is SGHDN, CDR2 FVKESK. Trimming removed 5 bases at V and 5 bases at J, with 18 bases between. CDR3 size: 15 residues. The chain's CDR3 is CASSFISPGSTEAFF. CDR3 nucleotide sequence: TGTGCCAGCAGCTTCATTTCCCCGGGGAGTACTGAAGCTTTCTTT.

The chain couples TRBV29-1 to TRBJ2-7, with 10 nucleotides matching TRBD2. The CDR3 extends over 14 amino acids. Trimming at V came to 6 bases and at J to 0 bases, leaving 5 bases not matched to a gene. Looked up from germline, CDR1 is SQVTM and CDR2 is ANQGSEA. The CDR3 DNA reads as TGCAGCGTCAGGACTAGCGGCTCCTCCTACGAGCAGTACTTC. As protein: CSVRTSGSSYEQYF.

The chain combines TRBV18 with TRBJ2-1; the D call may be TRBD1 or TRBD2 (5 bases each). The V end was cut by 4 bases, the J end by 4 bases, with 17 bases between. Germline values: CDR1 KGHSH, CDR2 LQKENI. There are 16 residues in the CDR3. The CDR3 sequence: CASSRGDPGLYNEQFF. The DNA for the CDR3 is TGTGCCAGCTCACGAGGGGACCCGGGTTTATACAATGAGCAGTTCTTC. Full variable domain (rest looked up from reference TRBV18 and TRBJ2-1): NAGVMQNPRHLVRRRGQEARLRCSPMKGHSHVYWYRQLPEEGLKFMVYLQKENIIDESGMPKERFSAEFPKEGPSILRIQQVVRGDSAAYFCASSRGDPGLYNEQFFGPGTRLTVL.

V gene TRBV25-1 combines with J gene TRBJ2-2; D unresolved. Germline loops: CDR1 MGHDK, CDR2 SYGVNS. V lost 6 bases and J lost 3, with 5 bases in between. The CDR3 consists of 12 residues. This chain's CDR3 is CASRDDTGELFF. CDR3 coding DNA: TGTGCCAGCAGGGACGACACCGGGGAGCTGTTTTTT.

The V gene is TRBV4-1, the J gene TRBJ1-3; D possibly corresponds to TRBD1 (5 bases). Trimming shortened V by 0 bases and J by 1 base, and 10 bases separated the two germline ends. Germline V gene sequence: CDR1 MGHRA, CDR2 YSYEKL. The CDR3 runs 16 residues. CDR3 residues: CASSQDRRGSGNTIYF. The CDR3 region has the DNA TGCGCCAGCAGCCAAGATCGGAGGGGTTCTGGAAACACCATATATTTT.

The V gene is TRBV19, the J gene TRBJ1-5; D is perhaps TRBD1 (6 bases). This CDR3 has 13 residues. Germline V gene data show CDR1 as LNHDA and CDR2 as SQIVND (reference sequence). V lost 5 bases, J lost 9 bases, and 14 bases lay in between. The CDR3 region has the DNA TGTGCCAGTAGTGGGGCGGAACAGGGGCCCCAGCATTTT. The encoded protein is CASSGAEQGPQHF.

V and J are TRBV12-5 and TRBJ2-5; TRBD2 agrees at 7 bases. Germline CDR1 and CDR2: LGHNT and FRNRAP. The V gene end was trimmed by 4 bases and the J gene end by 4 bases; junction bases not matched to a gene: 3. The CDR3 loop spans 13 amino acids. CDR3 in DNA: TGTGCTAGTGGTTCCTCGGGGGGAGAGACCCAGTACTTC. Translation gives CASGSSGGETQYF.